This passage covers 9 T cell receptor beta chains from one sample sequenced in a study of beta chain features in type 1 diabetes (dated by TCRdb to between 2017 and 2018). The library relied on the immunoSEQ multiplex PCR assay. All of the isolated RNA was reverse transcribed with the High Capacity cDNA Reverse Transcription Kit, so expressed TCRB transcripts were sequenced. TCRdb took this table from immuneACCESS and kept in-frame rearrangements with V and J called. Such tables lack part of the clones; where checked against another copy, unresolved V genes explain under half of the gap, and the rest is unexplained. The table for this sample lists about 360,000 clones; around 13% of them were counted only once. The ten largest clones take up approximately 0.015% of the sample. The sequenced sample consisted of naive CD4+ T cells from blood. The cell subset or site label here, explained by the study, means: true naive CD4+ T cells. The receptors here all came from a young man in good health.

The chain links TRBV7-2 to TRBJ1-5; 9 bases align to TRBD1. The length of the CDR3 is 15 residues. With 2 bases clipped from V and 7 bases from J, the junction kept 6 bases outside the gene matches. CDR1 and CDR2 from the germline V gene are SGHTA and FQGNSA. CDR3 amino acids: CASSLTGGEGQPQHF. As DNA, the CDR3 is TGTGCCAGCAGCTTAACAGGGGGCGAAGGACAGCCCCAGCATTTT.

This clone was found a few times. The V and J genes are TRBV30 and TRBJ2-7, with 11 positions matching TRBD1. The trim removed 8 bases at V and 2 bases at J, leaving 2 bases unmatched. In germline, CDR1 is GTSNPN, CDR2 SVGIG (reference sequence). CDR3 size: 12 residues. CDR3 amino acids: CARTGGAYEQYF. The CDR3, as DNA: TGTGCCCGGACAGGGGGCGCCTACGAGCAGTACTTC.

This chain joins TRBV7-6 and TRBJ1-6; 9 positions match TRBD1. CDR3 length equals 15 residues. Per germline, CDR1 SGHVS and CDR2 FNYEAQ. The junction had 4 bases not matched to a gene; V was cut back by 5 bases and J by 5 bases. CDR3 sequence: CASSPRTGDNSPLHF. CDR3 DNA: TGTGCCAGCAGCCCAAGGACAGGGGATAATTCACCCCTCCACTTT.

This clone has only a few counts. The rearrangement uses TRBV19 and TRBJ2-3; 8 bases fit TRBD1. The CDR3 loop spans 14 amino acids. The germline CDR1 and CDR2 sequences are LNHDA and SQIVND (reference sequence). The trim removed 8 bases at V and 2 bases at J, leaving 6 bases unmatched. For the CDR3, the DNA is TGTGCCAGTGGCTCGGGACAGGTCACAGATACGCAGTATTTT. Encoded protein: CASGSGQVTDTQYF. The entire variable domain, with the rest obtained from reference TRBV19 and TRBJ2-3, is as follows: DGGITQSPKYLFRKEGQNVTLSCEQNLNHDAMYWYRQDPGQGLRLIYYSQIVNDFQKGDIAEGYSVSREKKESFPLTVTSAQKNPTAFYLCASGSGQVTDTQYFGPGTRLTVL.

Here the CDR3 reads CASSLAKLAGEQYF. For the CDR3, the DNA is TGTGCCAGCAGCTTAGCGAAACTAGCGGGCGAGCAGTACTTC. V is TRBV7-8 and J is TRBJ2-7; 9 nucleotides line up with TRBD2. The CDR3 is made up of 14 amino acids. Looked up from germline, CDR1 is SGHVS and CDR2 is FQNEAQ. J gave up 6 bases and V 0 bases, and 3 bases lay outside the gene matches.

The chain combines TRBV10-3 with TRBJ2-5; D is ambiguous. Germline loops: CDR1 ENHRY, CDR2 SYGVKD. CDR3 size: 16 residues. The germline V and J ends were trimmed by 0 bases and 0 bases, with 11 bases remaining between them. CDR3 protein: CAISESLVLDQETQYF. The CDR3 DNA follows: TGTGCCATCAGTGAGTCGTTAGTCCTAGACCAAGAGACCCAGTACTTC.

This clone has a handful of counts. This CDR3 is CASSYSGGRDYEQYF. CDR3 in DNA: TGTGCCAGCAGTTACTCAGGGGGCAGGGACTACGAGCAGTACTTC. The chain couples TRBV6-5 to TRBJ2-7; 7 bases are shared with TRBD1. The CDR3 covers 15 residues. J gave up 3 bases and V 0 bases, and 5 bases lay outside the gene matches. Germline CDR1 and CDR2: MNHEY and SVGAGI.

The V gene is TRBV30, the J gene TRBJ2-7; TRBD1 matches at 10 bases. V was pared by 3 bases and J by 3 bases, with 5 bases of the junction left unmatched. This CDR3 comprises 14 residues. CDR1 is GTSNPN and CDR2 is SVGIG in the germline V gene (reference sequence). The CDR3 nucleotides are TGTGCCTGGAGAAGGGGGGACAGGGGCTACGAGCAGTACTTC. Its translation is CAWRRGDRGYEQYF.

This clone occurred a few times. This chain joins TRBV7-3 and TRBJ2-7; unclear D gene. Germline CDR1 SGHTA, CDR2 FQGTGA. CDR3 size: 15 residues. V dropped 1 base and J dropped 0 bases, with 10 bases sitting between them. In DNA form, the CDR3 reads TGTGCCAGCAGCTTAAATCCCCTGAGCTCCTACGAGCAGTACTTC. Protein sequence: CASSLNPLSSYEQYF.